Listed here are 27 T cell receptor beta chains from one sample, sequenced in a study of tumor-infiltrating lymphocytes in primary liver carcinoma (dated by TCRdb to the late 2010s). The sample was run on an Illumina HiSeq 2500. A constant-region primer and ProtoScript II reverse transcriptase were used to reverse-transcribe TCRbeta-specific cDNA from roughly 0.55 ug total RNA. Three nested multiplex PCR rounds, following a slightly modified ARM-PCR procedure, were used to build the TCRbeta libraries. Each of the first two PCR rounds ran for approximately 10 cycles and used multiplex TRBV1-TRBV30 forward primers together with a Cbeta reverse primer. The raw public reads went through TCRdb reprocessing: fastp at Q25, MiXCR clone calling, in-frame beta chains kept. Rows with one shared CDR3 protein collapse into an entry with the most common genes and DNA. Counted in this sample were about 29,000 distinct CDR3 sequences; about 82% of them appeared once. In total, the top ten clones hold approximately 40% of the sample.

Total RNA and DNA were co-extracted without cell sorting from roughly 20-30 mg of bulk tissue using the AllPrep DNA/RNA mini kit. The specimen was liver tumor tissue from sampling region 5. According to the study, the label for this sample's cell subset or site signals: tumor region T5, tumor centre. The origin of the receptors is a man in his forties with primary liver carcinoma and hepatitis B virus infection.

Concerning this clonotype itself: The CDR3 does not end in the conserved phenylalanine or tryptophan, so this is likely a read error. The chain has TRBV12-3 or TRBV12-4 and TRBJ1-6; D uncertain. Trimming stripped 2 bases from V and 15 bases from J, with 11 bases between. The CDR3 has 12 amino acids. The CDR3 here is CASSLKNSHLHV. The CDR3 coding sequence is TGTGCCAGCAGTTTAAAGAATTCGCACCTCCACGTT.

This clonotype was detected a few times. This may be a read error: a much more frequent sequence differs by one nucleotide. This CDR3 is missing its conserved last phenylalanine or tryptophan, likely due to a read error. It is unclear where the CDR3 begins or ends on the DNA, so no DNA is shown, and the CDR3 is as TCRdb lists it. The gene calls are TRBV12-3 or TRBV12-4 and TRBJ1-4; the table's TRBD1 call for D was not verified on the DNA. With termini counted, the CDR3 has 16 amino acids. This CDR3 is CASSLQGERVNEKLLS.

This clonotype was found once. A read error may account for a junction end that differs from germline. The chain joins TRBV6-1 to TRBJ2-4; TRBD2 matches at 7 bases. This CDR3 has 13 residues. Germline V lookup: CDR1 MNHNS, CDR2 SASEGT. The CDR3 nucleotides are TGTGCCAGCAGGAGTCTAGCGGAAAACATTCACTACTTC. Protein product: CASRSLAENIHYF.

Points on this clonotype: A junction end diverges from the germline sequence, so it may reflect a read error. The chain is built from TRBV11-2 and TRBJ2-7; the D gene is possibly TRBD2 (5 bases). The CDR3 consists of 15 residues. Germline CDR1 and CDR2: SGHAT and FQNNGV. The CDR3 is CASSSDLGVIYERYF. The CDR3 nucleotides read TGTGCCAGCAGCTCAGATCTCGGGGTTATCTACGAGCGGTACTTT.

For this clonotype: Without the conserved terminal phenylalanine or tryptophan, this CDR3 likely stems from a read error. This sequence joins TRBV11-1 and TRBJ2-2, with D tentatively TRBD2 (6 bases). The length of the CDR3 is 14 residues. CDR1 SGHAT and CDR2 FQDESV come from the germline V gene (reference sequence). The CDR3 loop reads CASSFTVITGGLFL. In nucleotides, the CDR3 is TGTGCCAGCAGCTTTACAGTGATTACCGGGGGGCTGTTTCTT.

Concerning this clonotype itself: One end of the junction fails to match germline, which may point to a read error. This sequence joins TRBV7-8 and TRBJ2-2; tentatively, D is TRBD2 (5 bases). This CDR3 is 16 amino acids long. Germline V CDR1 and CDR2: SGHVS, FQNEAQ. The CDR3 coding sequence is TGCGCCAGCAGCTTTGTGGGAGTCTTGCACACCGGGGAGCTGTTTTTT. Protein product: CASSFVGVLHTGELFF.

As for this clonotype: Given the absence of the conserved phenylalanine or tryptophan at the CDR3 end, a read error is likely. The chain is built from TRBV4-2 and TRBJ1-1; 10 nucleotides agree with TRBD1. The length of the CDR3 is 14 residues. Germline-derived CDR1 and CDR2 are LGHNA and YNFKEQ. V lost 5 bases, J lost 6 bases, and 6 bases stayed unmatched. The CDR3 DNA is TGTGCCAGCAGCGCTGGACAGGGGGACCCTGAAGCTTTCTTG. Translated: CASSAGQGDPEAFL.

With regard to this clonotype: This may stem from a read error, because a much larger clone lies one nucleotide away. Since the CDR3 does not end with the conserved phenylalanine or tryptophan, this likely comes from a read error. Because the CDR3's place on the DNA is in doubt, the DNA is left out and the CDR3 is given as listed by TCRdb. The V and J genes are TRBV4-2 and TRBJ1-2. Germline loops: CDR1 LGHNA, CDR2 YNFKEQ. The CDR3 extends over 15 residues, inclusive of both ends. The CDR3 reads CANSQDLGSGYGCTL.

About this clonotype: Germline and junction disagree at one end, which may indicate a read error. The chain is built from TRBV10-2 and TRBJ2-1, with D unclear. Germline CDR1 reads WSHSY; CDR2 reads SAAADI. This CDR3 contains 14 residues. This chain's CDR3 is CASTDPRSYNEQFF. The CDR3 DNA sequence: TGCGCCAGCACCGACCCGAGAAGCTACAATGAGCAGTTCTTT.

This clonotype was detected many times. The CDR3 coding sequence is TGTGCCAGCAGTGGTCCGGGACTAGCGGGGACCGGGGAGCTGTTTTTT. Protein: CASSGPGLAGTGELFF. V is TRBV6-1 and J is TRBJ2-2; TRBD2 aligns across 13 bases. The germline V gene has CDR1 MNHNS and CDR2 SASEGT. This CDR3 comprises 16 residues. Trimming took 4 bases from V and 5 from J; bases not matched to a gene: 4.

About this clonotype itself: A junction end diverges from the germline sequence, so it may reflect a read error. The chain carries TRBV4-1 and TRBJ2-3; tentatively, D is TRBD1 or TRBD2 (5 bases each). The CDR3 length is 18 residues. Germline CDR1 MGHRA, CDR2 YSYEKL. The CDR3 coding sequence is TGCGCCAGCAGCCAAGGCAAGAGATGGGACCGTAGCACAGAAACGCAGTATTTT. Protein product: CASSQGKRWDRSTETQYF.

Of note for this clonotype: Because the CDR3 is missing its conserved closing phenylalanine or tryptophan, this is likely a read error. The chain couples TRBV4-1 to TRBJ2-1; D ambiguous. This CDR3 comprises 14 residues. CDR1 and CDR2 (germline): MGHRA, YSYEKL. CDR3: CASSQENIYNEQFL. CDR3 coding DNA: TGCGCCAGCAGTCAAGAGAATATATACAATGAGCAGTTCCTC.

A word on this clonotype: No conserved phenylalanine or tryptophan ends this CDR3, so it is likely a read error. The chain combines TRBV7-9 with TRBJ1-2; 7 bases line up with TRBD1. CDR1 is SEHNR and CDR2 is FQNEAQ in the germline V gene (reference sequence). This CDR3 is 16 amino acids long. Trimming cost V 5 bases and J 5 bases; bases outside gene matches: 14. CDR3 sequence (DNA): TGTGCCAGCAGCACCGAGGACAGGCTGTCCCAGTATGGCTACACCTCC. Its translation: CASSTEDRLSQYGYTS.

A remark on this clonotype: An end of the junction differs from the germline gene, which may be a read error. This chain connects TRBV28 to TRBJ2-3; possibly TRBD1 or TRBD2 for D (5 bases each). In germline, CDR1 is MDHEN, CDR2 SYDVKM. This CDR3 is built from 16 residues. The CDR3 sequence is CASSLRGPFDTDMQYF. CDR3 coding DNA: TGTGCCAGCAGTTTGAGGGGACCCTTTGACACAGATATGCAGTATTTT.

Points on this clonotype: As the CDR3 is not closed by the conserved phenylalanine or tryptophan, this likely results from a read error. The gene calls are TRBV12-3 or TRBV12-4 and TRBJ2-2; D gene unclear. This CDR3 is 13 amino acids long. V dropped 10 bases and J dropped 6 bases, with 15 bases sitting between them. CDR3 loop: CANSPQLAGELFS. The CDR3 region has the DNA TGTGCCAACAGCCCCCAGTTAGCCGGGGAGCTGTTTTCT.

Details on this clonotype: Mismatch with germline at one junction end may stem from a read error. The chain recombines TRBV4-1 with TRBJ2-7; D is undetermined. This CDR3 is built from 13 residues. Germline loops: CDR1 MGHRA, CDR2 YSYEKL. The CDR3 DNA is TGCGCCAGCAGTCCGGGCCCTTGGTACGAGCAATACTTC. Translating it yields CASSPGPWYEQYF.

This clonotype was seen ten or more times. In nucleotides, the CDR3 is TGTGCCAGCAGCTTCGAAGACAGGGCTTACGAGCAGTACTTC. It codes for CASSFEDRAYEQYF. The rearrangement uses TRBV7-9 and TRBJ2-7, with 7 bases matching TRBD1. Trimming cost V 3 bases and J 4 bases; bases outside gene matches: 6. This CDR3 comprises 14 residues. Germline CDR1 is SEHNR and CDR2 is FQNEAQ (reference sequence).

Points on this clonotype: One end of the junction varies from germline; a read error may be responsible. V and J are TRBV7-6 and TRBJ2-1, with D possibly being TRBD2 (6 bases). CDR3 length: 15 residues. The V gene's germline CDR1 is SGHVS and CDR2 FNYEAQ. The CDR3 DNA reads as TGTGCCAACAGCTTAGCTGCGGGATGGCCGTTTGAGCAGTTCTTC. Protein sequence: CANSLAAGWPFEQFF. The full variable domain, its missing parts supplied by reference TRBV7-6 and TRBJ2-1, is GAGVSQSPRYKVTKRGQDVALRCDPISGHVSLYWYRQALGQGPEFLTYFNYEAQQDKSGLPNDRFSAERPEGSISTLTIQRTEQRDSAMYRCANSLAAGWPFEQFFGPGTRLTVL.

Comment on this clonotype: Sequence at one end of the junction differs from germline and may be a read error. The chain recombines TRBV25-1 with TRBJ1-6; D is undetermined. Germline V gene lookup returns CDR1 MGHDK and CDR2 SYGVNS. The CDR3 loop spans 15 amino acids. The CDR3 here is CATSDRGIYNSPLHF. CDR3 in DNA: TGTGCCACCAGTGATCGAGGCATCTATAATTCACCCCTTCACTTT.

The chain employs TRBV5-1 and TRBJ2-7; TRBD2 aligns across 7 bases. J lost 2 bases, V lost 2 bases, and 13 bases had no gene match. The CDR3 is made up of 17 amino acids. CDR1 is SGHRS, CDR2 YFSETQ, per germline. The CDR3 DNA reads TGCGCCAGCAGCTTAACTGTGGCGGGAGTTGGGGCCTACGAGCAGTACTTC. Its translation: CASSLTVAGVGAYEQYF. Complete variable domain (other parts from reference TRBV5-1 and TRBJ2-7): KAGVTQTPRYLIKTRGQQVTLSCSPISGHRSVSWYQQTPGQGLQFLFEYFSETQRNKGNFPGRFSGRQFSNSRSEMNVSTLELGDSALYLCASSLTVAGVGAYEQYFGPGTRLTVT.

Comment on this clonotype: A read error may produce the germline difference seen at one junction end. The rearrangement links TRBV2 to TRBJ1-1; D gene uncertain. This CDR3 is 12 amino acids long. Germline V CDR1 and CDR2: SNHLY, FYNNEI. The CDR3 loop reads CASNSVETEAVF. Written as DNA, the CDR3 is TGTGCCAGCAACTCAGTTGAAACTGAAGCTGTCTTT.

Comment on this clonotype: A much larger clone differs from this one at a single base, so this may be a read error. The chain carries TRBV5-1 and TRBJ2-5; a weak D match, TRBD1 (5 bases). Germline V gene data show CDR1 as SGHRS and CDR2 as YFSETQ. CDR3 size: 16 residues. V lost 9 bases and J 5 bases, leaving 26 bases between the germline ends. The CDR3 DNA sequence: TGCGCCATCGCCCGTTCTACTGGACAAATCTCGGAGACCCAGTACTTC. Translated: CAIARSTGQISETQYF.

A single count supports this clonotype. The junction does not match germline at one end; this may be a read error. V and J are TRBV7-9 and TRBJ2-3; TRBD2 matches 12 bases. Germline V gives CDR1 SEHNR, CDR2 FQNEAQ (reference sequence). The CDR3 runs to 20 residues. As DNA, the CDR3 is TGTGTCAGCAGCTGGCCCCCGGAACTAGCGGGAGGACCGGCTTCAGATACACAGTATTTT. It encodes CVSSWPPELAGGPASDTQYF.

Concerning this clonotype itself: A much larger clonotype is one base distant, so this may be a read error. The genes are TRBV11-2 and TRBJ1-2; D is uncertain. Germline CDR1 reads SGHAT; CDR2 reads FQNNGV. The length of the CDR3 is 17 residues. The CDR3 nucleotides read TGTGACAGCAGCCCAGTTCGAGGTGCGGGAGGAAGGTATGGCTACACCTTC. Its translation: CDSSPVRGAGGRYGYTF. Variable domain in full (rest from reference TRBV11-2 and TRBJ1-2): EAGVAQSPRYKIIEKRQSVAFWCNPISGHATLYWYQQILGQGPKLLIQFQNNGVVDDSQLPKDRFSAERLKGVDSTLKIQPAKLEDSAVYLCDSSPVRGAGGRYGYTFGSGTRLTVV.

A remark on this clonotype: Compared with germline, one end of the junction differs, possibly owing to a read error. This chain uses TRBV12-3 or TRBV12-4 with TRBJ2-7; 8 bases are shared with TRBD1. This CDR3 has 15 amino acids. The CDR3 DNA reads as TGTACCAGTAGCCCCGGACAGGGAACGCACTACGAGCAGTACTTC. It specifies CTSSPGQGTHYEQYF.

A few counts support this clonotype. The conserved closing phenylalanine or tryptophan is absent in this CDR3, likely reflecting a read error. The DNA is left out, because the CDR3 cannot be placed on it with certainty; the CDR3 is given as TCRdb lists it. The J gene is TRBJ1-6, the V gene TRBV4-2. The CDR3 adds up to 15 amino acids, both ends counted. The germline V gene has CDR1 LGHNA and CDR2 YNFKEQ. CDR3: CAGSQDLEGTSPPHL.

This rearrangement joins TRBV6-2 or TRBV6-3 to TRBJ1-1, with 8 nucleotides matching TRBD1. The CDR3 contains 17 residues. Germline lookup yields CDR1 MNHEY and CDR2 SVGEGT. With V trimmed by 10 bases and J by 3 bases, 19 bases remained unmatched. The CDR3 region is CAINLRQGRFLYTEAFF. The CDR3 DNA reads as TGTGCCATCAATCTCCGACAGGGGAGGTTCCTGTACACTGAAGCTTTCTTT.